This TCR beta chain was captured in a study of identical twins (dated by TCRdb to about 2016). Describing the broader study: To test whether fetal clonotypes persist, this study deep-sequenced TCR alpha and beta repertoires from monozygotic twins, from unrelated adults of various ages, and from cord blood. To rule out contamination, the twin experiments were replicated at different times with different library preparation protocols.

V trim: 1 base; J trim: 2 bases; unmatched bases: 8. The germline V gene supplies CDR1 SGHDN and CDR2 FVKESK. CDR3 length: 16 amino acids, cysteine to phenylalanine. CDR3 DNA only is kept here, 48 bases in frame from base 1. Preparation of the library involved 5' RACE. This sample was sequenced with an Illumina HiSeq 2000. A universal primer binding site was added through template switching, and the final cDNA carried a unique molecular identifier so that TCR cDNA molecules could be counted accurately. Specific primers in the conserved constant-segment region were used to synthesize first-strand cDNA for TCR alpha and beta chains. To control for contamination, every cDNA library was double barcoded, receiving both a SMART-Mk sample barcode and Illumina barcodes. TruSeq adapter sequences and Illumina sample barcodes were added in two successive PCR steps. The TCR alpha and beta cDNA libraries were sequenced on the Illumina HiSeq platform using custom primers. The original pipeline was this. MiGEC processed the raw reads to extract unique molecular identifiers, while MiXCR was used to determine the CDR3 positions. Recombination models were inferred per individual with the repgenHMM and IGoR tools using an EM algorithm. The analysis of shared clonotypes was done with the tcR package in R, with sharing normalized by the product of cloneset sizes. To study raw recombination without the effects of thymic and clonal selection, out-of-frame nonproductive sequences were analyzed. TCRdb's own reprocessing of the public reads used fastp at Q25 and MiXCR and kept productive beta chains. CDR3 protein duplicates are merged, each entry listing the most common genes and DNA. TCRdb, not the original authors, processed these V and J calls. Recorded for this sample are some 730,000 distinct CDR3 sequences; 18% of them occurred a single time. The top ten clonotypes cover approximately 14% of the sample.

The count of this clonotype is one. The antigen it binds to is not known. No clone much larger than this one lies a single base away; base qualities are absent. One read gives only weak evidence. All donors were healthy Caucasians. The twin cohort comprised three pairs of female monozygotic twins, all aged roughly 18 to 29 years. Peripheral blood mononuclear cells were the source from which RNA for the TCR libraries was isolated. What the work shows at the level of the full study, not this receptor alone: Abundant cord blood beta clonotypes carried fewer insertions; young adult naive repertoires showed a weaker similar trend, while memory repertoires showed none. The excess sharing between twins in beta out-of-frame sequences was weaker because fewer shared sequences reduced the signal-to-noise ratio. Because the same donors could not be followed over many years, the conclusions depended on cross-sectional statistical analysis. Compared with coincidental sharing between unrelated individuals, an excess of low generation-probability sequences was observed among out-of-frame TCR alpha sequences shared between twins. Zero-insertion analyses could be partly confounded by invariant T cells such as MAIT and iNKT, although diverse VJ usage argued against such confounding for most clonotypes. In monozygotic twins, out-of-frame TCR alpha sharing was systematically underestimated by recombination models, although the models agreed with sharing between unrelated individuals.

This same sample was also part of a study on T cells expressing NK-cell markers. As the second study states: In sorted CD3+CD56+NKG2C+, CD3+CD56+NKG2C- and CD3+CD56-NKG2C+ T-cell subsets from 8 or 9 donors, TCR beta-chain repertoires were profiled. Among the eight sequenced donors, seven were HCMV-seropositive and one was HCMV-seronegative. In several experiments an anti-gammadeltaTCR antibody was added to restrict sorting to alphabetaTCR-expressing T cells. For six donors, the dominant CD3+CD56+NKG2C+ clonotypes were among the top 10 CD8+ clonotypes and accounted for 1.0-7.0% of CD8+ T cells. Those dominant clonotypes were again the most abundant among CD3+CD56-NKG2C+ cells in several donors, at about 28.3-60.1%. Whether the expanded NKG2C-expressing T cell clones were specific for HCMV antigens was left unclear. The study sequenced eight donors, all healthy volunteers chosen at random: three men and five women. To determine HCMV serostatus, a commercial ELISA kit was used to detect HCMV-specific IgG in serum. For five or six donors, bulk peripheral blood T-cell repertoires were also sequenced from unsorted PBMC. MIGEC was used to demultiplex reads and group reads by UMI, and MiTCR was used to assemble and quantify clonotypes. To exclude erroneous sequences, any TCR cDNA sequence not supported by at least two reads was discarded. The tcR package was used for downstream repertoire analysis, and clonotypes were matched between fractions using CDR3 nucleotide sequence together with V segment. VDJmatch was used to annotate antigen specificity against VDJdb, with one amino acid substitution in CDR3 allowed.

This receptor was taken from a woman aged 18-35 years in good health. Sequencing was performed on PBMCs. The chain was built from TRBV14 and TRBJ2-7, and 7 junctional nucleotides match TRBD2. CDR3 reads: CASSQAPRLAAYEQYF. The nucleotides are TGTGCCAGCAGCCAAGCCCCCAGGCTAGCGGCCTACGAGCAGTACTTC.